The text below deals with one T cell receptor (beta chain). The source of the sample is a study of blood T cell repertoires in COVID-19. At the level of the study: The United States, Italy and Spain supplied acute and convalescent COVID-19 samples. PBMCs, B-cell-depleted T cells, or T cells were the source of the cDNA or gDNA that made up the material.

The V gene's germline CDR1 is SGHTA and CDR2 FQGNSA. Between the trimmed V and J ends, which lost 5 bases and 4 bases, there was a span of 11 bases. The CDR3 length is 13 residues. Original handling: Nucleated cell number was recorded as an estimate derived from reference gene primer amplification. Sequencing used immunoSEQ multiplex PCR; TCRdb keeps in-frame clones, though not all of them. That table supplies the V and J calls and clone size; D and trimming were determined from the DNA. The repertoire holds approximately 350,000 clones, with around 88% as singletons. Sequenced: peripheral blood. The chain combines TRBV7-2 with TRBJ2-5, with D possibly matching TRBD2 (5 bases). This receptor was taken from a man aged 25-40 years with active or convalescent COVID-19. The CDR3 spells CASSVRGRETQYF. In nucleotides, the CDR3 is TGTGCCAGCAGCGTCCGAGGGAGAGAGACCCAGTACTTC.